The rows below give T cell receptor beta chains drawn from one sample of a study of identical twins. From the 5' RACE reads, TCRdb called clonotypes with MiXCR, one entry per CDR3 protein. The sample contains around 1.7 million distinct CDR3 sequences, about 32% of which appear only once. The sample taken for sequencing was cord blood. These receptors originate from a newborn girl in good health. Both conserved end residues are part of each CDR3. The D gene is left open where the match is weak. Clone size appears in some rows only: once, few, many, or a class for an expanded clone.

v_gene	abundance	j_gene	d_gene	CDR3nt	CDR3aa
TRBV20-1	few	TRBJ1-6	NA	TGCAGTGCTAGAGGGGGGAGGGCAAATTCACCCCTCCACTTT	CSARGGRANSPLHF
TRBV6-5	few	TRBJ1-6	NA	TGTGCCAGCAGTAGCTTTAATAATTCACCCCTCCACTTT	CASSSFNNSPLHF
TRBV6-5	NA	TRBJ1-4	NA	TGTGCCAGCAGCCCCAGGGGTTCGACTAATGGAAAACTGTTTTTT	CASSPRGSTNGKLFF
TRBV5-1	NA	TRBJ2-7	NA	TGCGCCAGCAGCTGGGGGTTTAGGACCTACGAGCAGTACTTC	CASSWGFRTYEQYF
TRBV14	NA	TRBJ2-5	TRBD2	TGTGCCAGCAGCCAAGCGTACAAGAGGGACTACAATGAGCAGTACTTC	CASSQAYKRDYNEQYF
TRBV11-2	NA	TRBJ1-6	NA	TGTGCCAGCAGCTCCTTTGGGGGAATCGGTTCACCCCCCCACTTT	CASSSFGGIGSPPHF
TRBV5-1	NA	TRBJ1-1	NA	TGCGCCAGCAGCCCGGTGGTGTTCGCTGAAGCTTTCTTT	CASSPVVFAEAFF
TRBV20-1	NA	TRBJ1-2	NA	TGCAGTGCTAGGGATCGGGGCAGAACTTATAACTATGGCTACACCTTC	CSARDRGRTYNYGYTF
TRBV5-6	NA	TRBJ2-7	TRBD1	TGTGCCAGCAGCTTGGTTGACAGGGGTACCCACGAGCAGTACTTC	CASSLVDRGTHEQYF
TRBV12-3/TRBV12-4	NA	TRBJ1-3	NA	TGTGCCAGCAGCTTCGCCCGGGGAAACACCATATATTTT	CASSFARGNTIYF
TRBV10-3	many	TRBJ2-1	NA	TGTGCCATCAGTGAGTACTACAATGAGCAGTTCTTC	CAISEYYNEQFF
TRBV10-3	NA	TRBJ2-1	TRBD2	TGTGCCATCAGTGAGTATCCTAGCGGGAAGACCCTTTACAATGAGCAGTTCTTC	CAISEYPSGKTLYNEQFF
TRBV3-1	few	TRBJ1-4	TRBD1	TGTGCCAGCGGGGGACAGAGTAATGAAAAACTGTTTTTT	CASGGQSNEKLFF
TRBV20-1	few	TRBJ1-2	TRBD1	TGCAGTGCTAGGACAGGGTCGGCCTACACCTTC	CSARTGSAYTF
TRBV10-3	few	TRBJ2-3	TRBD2	TGTGCCATGGGTACTAGCGGGGGCACAGATACGCAGTATTTT	CAMGTSGGTDTQYF
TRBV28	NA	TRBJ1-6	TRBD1	TGTGCCAGCACCCTGGGGGACATAAGGGGGCTTTATAATTCACCCCTCCACTTT	CASTLGDIRGLYNSPLHF
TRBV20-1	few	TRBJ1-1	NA	TGCAGTGCCCGTCCGGGACCACCATCAGCTTTCTTT	CSARPGPPSAFF
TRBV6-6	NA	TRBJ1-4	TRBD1	TGTGCCAGCAGATACGATAGAGGACAGGGGAACGAAAAACTGTTTTTT	CASRYDRGQGNEKLFF
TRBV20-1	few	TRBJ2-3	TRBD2	TGCAGTGCTAACCTCTTAGCGGGGGTCACAGATACGCAGTATTTT	CSANLLAGVTDTQYF
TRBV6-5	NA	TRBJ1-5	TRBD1	TGTGCCAGCCGAGCCGGGACAGGAAATCAGCCCCAGCATTTT	CASRAGTGNQPQHF
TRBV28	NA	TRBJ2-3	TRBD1	TGTGCCAGCAGACTTCTAACAGGGGCCAGCACAGATACGCAGTATTTT	CASRLLTGASTDTQYF
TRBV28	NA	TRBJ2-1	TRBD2	TGTGCCAGCAGTTTAGGCGGGAGAGACAATGAGCAGTTCTTC	CASSLGGRDNEQFF
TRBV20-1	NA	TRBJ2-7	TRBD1	TGCAGTGCTAGCAACCTGGACAGGGTTACTTACGAGCAGTACTTC	CSASNLDRVTYEQYF
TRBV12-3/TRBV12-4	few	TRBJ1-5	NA	TGTGCCAGCAGTTTATTCCATCAGCCCCAGCATTTT	CASSLFHQPQHF
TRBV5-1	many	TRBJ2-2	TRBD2	TGTGCCAGCAGCTTGGGACTAGCGGCCGGGGAGCTGTTTTTT	CASSLGLAAGELFF
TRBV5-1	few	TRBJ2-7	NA	TGCGCCAGCAGCTCCCTCGCTGGGTCTTCAGGAGACGAGCAGTACTTC	CASSSLAGSSGDEQYF
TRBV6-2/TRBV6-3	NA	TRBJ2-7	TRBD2	TGTGCCAGCAGTTACTCGGTAGCGGGGCCTAGCTCCTACGAGCAGTACTTC	CASSYSVAGPSSYEQYF
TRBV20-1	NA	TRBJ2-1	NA	TGCAGTGCTAGATGGCCTGTTTACAATGAGCAGTTCTTC	CSARWPVYNEQFF
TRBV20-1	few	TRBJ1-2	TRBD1	TGCAGTGCTAGATCCGACAGGGGGAACTATGGCTACACCTTC	CSARSDRGNYGYTF
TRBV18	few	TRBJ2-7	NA	TGTGCCAGCTCACCTCCGGGACTGGACTCCTACGAGCAGTACTTC	CASSPPGLDSYEQYF
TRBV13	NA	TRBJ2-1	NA	TGTGCCAGCAGACATGCGGGGGCCCCAGTTCGTGGTGAGCAGTTCTTC	CASRHAGAPVRGEQFF
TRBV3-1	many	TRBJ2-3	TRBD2	TGTGCCAGCAGTTTGCGGCTAGCGGGAGGAGGAGATACGCAGTATTTT	CASSLRLAGGGDTQYF
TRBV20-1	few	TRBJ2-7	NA	TGCAGTGCTAGGCGGGACATTTACGAGCAGTACTTC	CSARRDIYEQYF
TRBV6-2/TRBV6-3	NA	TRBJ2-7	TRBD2	TGTGCCAGCAGTGGGAGCGGGGGAAACTACGAGCAGTACTTC	CASSGSGGNYEQYF
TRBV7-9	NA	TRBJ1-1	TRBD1	TGTGCCACTCGGGACAGGTCGAACACTGAAGCTTTCTTT	CATRDRSNTEAFF
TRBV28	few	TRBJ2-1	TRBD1	TGTGCCAGCAGTTCCCCGACAGGGGGAGTCAACAATGAGCAGTTCTTC	CASSSPTGGVNNEQFF
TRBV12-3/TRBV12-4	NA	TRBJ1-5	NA	TGTGCCAGCAGTTTAGCAGGGTCGGGGGCACAGCCCCAGCATTTT	CASSLAGSGAQPQHF
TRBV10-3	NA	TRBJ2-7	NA	TGTGCCATCAGTCGTAAAGCAGGTAGCTCCTACGAGCAGTACTTC	CAISRKAGSSYEQYF
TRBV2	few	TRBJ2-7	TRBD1	TGTGCCAGCAGGTCGGGACAGATCTCCTACGAGCAGTACTTC	CASRSGQISYEQYF
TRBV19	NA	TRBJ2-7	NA	TGTGCCAGTAGCCCTCAGGGAGGAAGGTACGAGCAGTACTTC	CASSPQGGRYEQYF
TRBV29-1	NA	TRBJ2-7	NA	TGCAGCGTTGAAGATCTTAAGGGAAGGTACAATGAGCAGTACTTC	CSVEDLKGRYNEQYF
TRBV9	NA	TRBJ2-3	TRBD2	TGTGCCAGCAGCGAAAGCGGGGGTAGAACCACAGATACGCGGTATTTT	CASSESGGRTTDTRYF
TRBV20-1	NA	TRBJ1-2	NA	TGCAGTGCTAGAGGGCAGGTCTTATTCTATGGCTACACCTTC	CSARGQVLFYGYTF
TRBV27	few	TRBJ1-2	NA	TGTGCCAGCAGTGGTCGGACGGCCGGAGACTATGGCTACACCTTC	CASSGRTAGDYGYTF
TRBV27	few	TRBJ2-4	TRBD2	TGTGCCAGCAGTTCATCGAGAAATACCGGGACTAGCACCAAAAACATTCAGTACTTC	CASSSSRNTGTSTKNIQYF
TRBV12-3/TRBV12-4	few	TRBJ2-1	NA	TGTGCCAGCAGTTTTTGGCTAGCCTCAAACAATGAGCAGTTCTTC	CASSFWLASNNEQFF
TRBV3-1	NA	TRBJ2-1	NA	TGTGCCAGCAGCCACCTGACTCGTGCCAATGAGCAGTTCTTC	CASSHLTRANEQFF
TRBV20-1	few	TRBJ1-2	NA	TGCAGTGGTCTTCGGGACGGGGGCTACACCTTC	CSGLRDGGYTF
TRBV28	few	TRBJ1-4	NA	TGTGCCAGCAGTTTTATGAGGGAGAGGAGTGAAAAACTGTTTTTT	CASSFMRERSEKLFF
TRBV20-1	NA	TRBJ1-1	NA	TGCAGTGCTAGAGATCCCCGACAGGCCACGATGGGGGACACTGAAGCTTTCTTT	CSARDPRQATMGDTEAFF
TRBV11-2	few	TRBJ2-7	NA	TGTGCCAGCAGCTTAGATGGCCCCGAGCAGTACTTC	CASSLDGPEQYF
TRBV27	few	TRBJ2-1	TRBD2	TGTGCCAGCAGTTCATCCGGGACTAGGGACAATGAGCAGTTCTTC	CASSSSGTRDNEQFF
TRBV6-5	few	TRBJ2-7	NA	TGTGCCAGCAGTTACCGGACCGGTATCTCCTACGAGCAGTACTTC	CASSYRTGISYEQYF
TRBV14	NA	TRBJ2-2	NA	TGTGCCAGCAGTTACAGCCGCTCCTGGAACACCGGGGAGCTGTTTTTT	CASSYSRSWNTGELFF
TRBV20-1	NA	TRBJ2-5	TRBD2	TGCAGTGCTAGAGACCCGGGACTAGCGGGGGTCTACAATGAGCAGTACTTC	CSARDPGLAGVYNEQYF